A selection of T cell receptor beta chains follows, all from one sample in a study of T cell responses to AZD1222 COVID-19 vaccine. Sequencing was performed with immunoSEQ multiplex PCR; in TCRdb, only in-frame clones are kept and a portion is missing. Altogether just under 35,000 clones are present, 75% to 90% being singletons, with the ten largest covering about 6.6%. The source material was peripheral blood, sampled on day 0 of AZD1222 vaccination. These receptors all stem from an adult in good health. CDR3s include the opening cysteine and the closing phenylalanine or tryptophan. Each record gives: V gene, D gene, J gene, clone size, CDR3 DNA, CDR3 protein. D genes are given only for firm matches. A row's size may be missing; if present it is once, few, many or a size class.

V gene: TRBV7-9
D gene: TRBD2
J gene: TRBJ2-7
clone size: .
CDR3 DNA: TGTGCCAGCAGCTCAGGAGCGGGGGGATACGAGCAGTACTTC
CDR3 protein: CASSSGAGGYEQYF

V gene: TRBV7-8
D gene: TRBD1
J gene: TRBJ1-1
clone size: few
CDR3 DNA: TGTGCCAGCAGCGCCGGACAGGGATTGAACACTGAAGCTTTCTTT
CDR3 protein: CASSAGQGLNTEAFF

V gene: TRBV7-9
D gene: .
J gene: TRBJ1-2
clone size: .
CDR3 DNA: TGTGCCAGCAGCTCCGGAGTCGGTGGCTACACCTTC
CDR3 protein: CASSSGVGGYTF

V gene: TRBV4-2
D gene: .
J gene: TRBJ2-7
clone size: .
CDR3 DNA: TGTGCCAGCAGCCAAGTCAATACTGGGGCGCTTTACGAGCAGTACTTC
CDR3 protein: CASSQVNTGALYEQYF

V gene: TRBV30
D gene: TRBD1
J gene: TRBJ2-6
clone size: .
CDR3 DNA: TGTGCCTGGGACAGGGGGCAAGGGGCCAACGTCCTGACTTTC
CDR3 protein: CAWDRGQGANVLTF

V gene: TRBV10-3
D gene: TRBD1
J gene: TRBJ2-1
clone size: few
CDR3 DNA: TGTGCCATCAGTGAGTCGACAGGGGGCGAATCCTACAATGAGCAGTTCTTC
CDR3 protein: CAISESTGGESYNEQFF

V gene: TRBV25-1
D gene: .
J gene: TRBJ1-2
clone size: .
CDR3 DNA: TGTGCCAGCAGTTCCTTTAAGAAACCGAGATCCTATGGTGGCTACACCTTC
CDR3 protein: CASSSFKKPRSYGGYTF

V gene: TRBV6-2/TRBV6-3
D gene: .
J gene: TRBJ2-1
clone size: once
CDR3 DNA: TGTGCCAGCAGTTACTCCTCTAGCTCCTCCTTTGAGCAGTTCTTC
CDR3 protein: CASSYSSSSSFEQFF

V gene: TRBV29-1
D gene: TRBD1
J gene: TRBJ1-2
clone size: .
CDR3 DNA: TGCAGCGTTGATAATGATAAGGGGAACAGGGGTAGGGGCTACACCTTC
CDR3 protein: CSVDNDKGNRGRGYTF

V gene: TRBV19
D gene: .
J gene: TRBJ2-4
clone size: few
CDR3 DNA: TGTGCCAGTAGTATAGGGGTCATAGCCAAAAACATTCAGTACTTC
CDR3 protein: CASSIGVIAKNIQYF

V gene: TRBV19
D gene: TRBD2
J gene: TRBJ2-2
clone size: .
CDR3 DNA: TGTGCCAGTAGGACCCTACTAGCGGCGAACACCGGGGAGCTGTTTTTT
CDR3 protein: CASRTLLAANTGELFF

V gene: TRBV6-2/TRBV6-3
D gene: .
J gene: TRBJ2-1
clone size: .
CDR3 DNA: TGTGCCAGCAGTTACGGGGCGAGTAGGAATGAGCAGTTCTTC
CDR3 protein: CASSYGASRNEQFF

V gene: TRBV18
D gene: .
J gene: TRBJ1-2
clone size: .
CDR3 DNA: TGTGCCAGCTCACCCGAGGGAGAGGGCTATGGCTACACCTTC
CDR3 protein: CASSPEGEGYGYTF

V gene: TRBV7-2
D gene: .
J gene: TRBJ1-5
clone size: .
CDR3 DNA: TGTGCCAGCAGCTTAGCGCGCTATCAGCCCCAGCATTTT
CDR3 protein: CASSLARYQPQHF

V gene: TRBV7-2
D gene: .
J gene: TRBJ1-1
clone size: few
CDR3 DNA: TGTGCCAGCAGCCCCGGGGCGGGGGACACTGAAGCTTTCTTT
CDR3 protein: CASSPGAGDTEAFF

V gene: TRBV29-1
D gene: .
J gene: TRBJ1-3
clone size: .
CDR3 DNA: TGCAGCGTTGAAGGAGTCGAAAACACCATATATTTT
CDR3 protein: CSVEGVENTIYF

V gene: TRBV5-4
D gene: .
J gene: TRBJ2-6
clone size: .
CDR3 DNA: TGTGCCAGCAGCTTTAGTACCAGGGCCCGCTCTGGGGCCAACGTCCTGACTTTC
CDR3 protein: CASSFSTRARSGANVLTF

V gene: TRBV10-1
D gene: .
J gene: TRBJ1-2
clone size: .
CDR3 DNA: TGCGCCAGCAGGAGGGGGACCGGGGGCTACACCTTC
CDR3 protein: CASRRGTGGYTF

V gene: TRBV10-3
D gene: .
J gene: TRBJ1-1
clone size: .
CDR3 DNA: TGTGCCATCACCCGAGTAGACAGGCGTACCCTGGATTTCTTT
CDR3 protein: CAITRVDRRTLDFF

V gene: TRBV18
D gene: .
J gene: TRBJ2-3
clone size: .
CDR3 DNA: TGTGCCAGCTCACCACCCGTCAGGGGCGATACGCAGTATTTT
CDR3 protein: CASSPPVRGDTQYF

V gene: TRBV28
D gene: TRBD1
J gene: TRBJ2-5
clone size: .
CDR3 DNA: TGTGCCAGCCAGAGGGGGCCGGAGACCCAGTACTTC
CDR3 protein: CASQRGPETQYF

V gene: TRBV6-5
D gene: TRBD1
J gene: TRBJ1-1
clone size: .
CDR3 DNA: TGTGCCAGCAGGGGACAGCAGGTGACTGAAGCTTTCTTT
CDR3 protein: CASRGQQVTEAFF

V gene: TRBV7-2
D gene: TRBD2
J gene: TRBJ2-3
clone size: .
CDR3 DNA: TGTGCCAGCAGCCCAGGGACTAGCGGGGTTCACACAGATACGCAGTATTTT
CDR3 protein: CASSPGTSGVHTDTQYF

V gene: TRBV4-1
D gene: .
J gene: TRBJ1-2
clone size: .
CDR3 DNA: TGCGCCAGCAGCCAAGATGGGGCAGGGATTAACTATGGCTACACCTTC
CDR3 protein: CASSQDGAGINYGYTF

V gene: TRBV5-1
D gene: TRBD1
J gene: TRBJ2-5
clone size: .
CDR3 DNA: TGCGCCAGCAGCTTGTTAGGAGACAGGGAAAAGACCCAGTACTTC
CDR3 protein: CASSLLGDREKTQYF

V gene: TRBV28
D gene: .
J gene: TRBJ2-1
clone size: .
CDR3 DNA: TGTGCCAGCGGAAGGAAGGAGCAGTTCTTC
CDR3 protein: CASGRKEQFF

V gene: TRBV7-9
D gene: .
J gene: TRBJ1-2
clone size: .
CDR3 DNA: TGTGCCAGCAGCTCGGGGGTCAATGGCTACACCTTC
CDR3 protein: CASSSGVNGYTF